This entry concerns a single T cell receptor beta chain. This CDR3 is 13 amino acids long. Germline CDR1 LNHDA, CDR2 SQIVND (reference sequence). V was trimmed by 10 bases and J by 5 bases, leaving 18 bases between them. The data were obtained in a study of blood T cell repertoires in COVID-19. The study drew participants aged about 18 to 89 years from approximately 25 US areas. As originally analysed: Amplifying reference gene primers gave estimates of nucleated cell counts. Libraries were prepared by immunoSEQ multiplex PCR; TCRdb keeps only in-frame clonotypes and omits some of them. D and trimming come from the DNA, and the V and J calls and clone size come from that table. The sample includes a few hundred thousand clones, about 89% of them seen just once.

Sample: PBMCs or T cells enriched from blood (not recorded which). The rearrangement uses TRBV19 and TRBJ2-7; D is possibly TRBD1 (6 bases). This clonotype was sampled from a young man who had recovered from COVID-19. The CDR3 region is CATCSFPGDEQYF. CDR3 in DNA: TGTGCCACGTGCTCCTTCCCAGGGGACGAGCAGTACTTC.